Below are 4 T cell receptor beta chains sequenced from a single sample in a study of blood T cell repertoires in COVID-19 (dated by TCRdb to the early 2020s). The library came from the immunoSEQ multiplex PCR assay. TCRdb holds this immuneACCESS table with in-frame rearrangements only. Some clones are missing; in checked studies, unresolved V genes explain under half, and the rest has no known cause. For this sample there are about 220,000 clones; around four fifths appear just once. The ten largest clonotypes hold 4% to 6% of the sample. The specimen sequenced was peripheral blood. Receptor source: a woman aged 55-70 years who had recovered from COVID-19.

The gene calls are TRBV7-3 and TRBJ2-3, with D possibly being TRBD1 (6 bases). CDR1 is SGHTA and CDR2 is FQGTGA in the germline V gene. Deletions cut 3 bases from V and 2 bases from J, with 12 bases between. This CDR3 is 15 amino acids long. The CDR3 DNA sequence: TGTGCCAGCAGCTTGTTGGGGACATCCACAGATACGCAGTATTTT. It translates to CASSLLGTSTDTQYF.

This clone was seen a handful of times. The chain has TRBV4-1 and TRBJ2-1; 8 positions agree with TRBD2. J gave up 2 bases and V 5 bases, and 5 bases lay outside the gene matches. There are 15 residues in the CDR3. CDR1 and CDR2 (germline): MGHRA, YSYEKL. The DNA of the CDR3 is TGCGCCAGCAGCGTCGCGCGGGGGGCCTACAATGAGCAGTTCTTC. Translated, it gives CASSVARGAYNEQFF.

The chain uses TRBV24-1 and TRBJ2-2; 13 bases fit TRBD2. This CDR3 spans 18 amino acids. Trimming took 4 bases from V and 3 from J; bases not matched to a gene: 7. CDR1 KGHDR and CDR2 SFDVKD come from the germline V gene. CDR3 DNA sequence: TGTGCCACCAGTGACCCTACTAGCGGGGGGGCGGACACCGGGGAGCTGTTTTTT. Its protein is CATSDPTSGGADTGELFF.

The V and J genes are TRBV18 and TRBJ1-2; 11 bases agree with TRBD1. V shed 6 bases and J 1 base; nucleotides not matched to a gene: 7. The CDR3 covers 16 residues. Germline CDR1 KGHSH, CDR2 LQKENI. The CDR3 is CASSPTGQGDNYGYTF. CDR3 in DNA: TGTGCCAGCTCCCCCACGGGACAGGGGGATAACTATGGCTACACCTTC.